This TCR beta chain was identified during a study of T cell changes during pregnancy in multiple sclerosis. Data came from immunoSEQ multiplex PCR; TCRdb stores just in-frame clones and leaves some out. This sample carries about 36,000 clones, more than 70% of them seen once, and the ten largest clones take about 0.58%. V lost 1 base and J 0 bases, leaving 11 bases between the germline ends. The length of the CDR3 is 16 residues. Germline loops: CDR1 SGHDT, CDR2 YYEEEE. The rearrangement links TRBV5-6 to TRBJ1-3, with a possible D match to TRBD1 (6 bases). This specimen consisted of CD4+ T cells from peripheral blood mononuclear cells, obtained in the first trimester of pregnancy. This TCR was sampled from a female donor with multiple sclerosis, enrolled in a pregnancy study. The CDR3 bases are TGTGCCAGCAGCTTGAGAGGGGGAATCTCTGGAAACACCATATATTTT. Protein sequence: CASSLRGGISGNTIYF.